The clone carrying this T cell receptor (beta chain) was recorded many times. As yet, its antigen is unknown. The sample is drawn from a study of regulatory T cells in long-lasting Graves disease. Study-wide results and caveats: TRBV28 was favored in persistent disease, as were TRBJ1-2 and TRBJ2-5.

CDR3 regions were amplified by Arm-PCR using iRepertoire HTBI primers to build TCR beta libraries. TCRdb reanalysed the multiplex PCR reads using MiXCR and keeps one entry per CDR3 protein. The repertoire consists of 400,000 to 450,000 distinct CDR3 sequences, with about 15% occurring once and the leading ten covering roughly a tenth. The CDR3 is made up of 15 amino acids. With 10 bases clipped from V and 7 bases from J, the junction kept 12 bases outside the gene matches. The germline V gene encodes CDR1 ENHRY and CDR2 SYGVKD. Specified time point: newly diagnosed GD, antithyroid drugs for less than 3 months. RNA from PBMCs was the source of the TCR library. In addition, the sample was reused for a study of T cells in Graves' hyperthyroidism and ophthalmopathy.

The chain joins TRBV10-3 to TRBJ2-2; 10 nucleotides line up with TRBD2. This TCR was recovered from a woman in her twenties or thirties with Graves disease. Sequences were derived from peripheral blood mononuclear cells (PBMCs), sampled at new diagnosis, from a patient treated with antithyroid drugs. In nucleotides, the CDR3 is TGTGCCACCCGGCTAGCGGGAGAAAAAAACGGGGAGCTGTTTTTT. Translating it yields CATRLAGEKNGELFF.